This T cell receptor beta chain originates from a study of Ad26.COV2.S vaccination and SARS-CoV-2 variants. V lost 0 bases and J 0 bases, leaving 8 bases between the germline ends. CDR3 size: 15 residues. Per germline, CDR1 MNHEY and CDR2 SVGAGI. The method was immunoSEQ multiplex PCR; TCRdb's version includes in-frame clones alone and lacks a portion of them. Of tens of thousands of clones listed, 65% to 90% were seen once; the top ten hold approximately 51%. Regarding the study as a whole: Responses of T cells in total may have been underestimated by the TCR breadth and depth analyses. Reportedly, after vaccination the spike-specific CD8+ and CD4+ T cell responses displayed substantial breadth. Spike-specific TCR breadth was greater after Ad26.COV2.S than placebo. Measurement of non-spike TCR breadth gave similar results in vaccine and placebo recipients.

Regarding this clone: Antigen unknown.

Material: peripheral blood, obtained after recovery from COVID-19. The rearrangement links TRBV6-5 to TRBJ1-1; possibly TRBD1 for D (5 bases). The source is a human donor who had recovered from COVID-19. This CDR3 is CASSYSPGLNTEAFF. CDR3 in DNA: TGTGCCAGCAGTTACTCACCGGGACTGAACACTGAAGCTTTCTTT.